The rows below give T cell receptor beta chains drawn from one sample of a study of T cell repertoires in cytomegalovirus infection. TCRdb analysed the reads with MiXCR anew, one entry per CDR3 protein. The table shows approximately 300,000 distinct CDR3 sequences, with just under 30% occurring only once. No antigen is known for these receptors. Here the sequenced sample was cultured PBMCs, taken from culture after CMV antigen stimulation. The receptors stem from a human donor in good health (CMV status not recorded). Some clones in this sample may be carry-over from other donors' samples. Each CDR3 is given with its conserved first and last residue. D genes are given only for firm matches. Not every row has a clone size; where given, it reads once, few, many or a size class.

TRBD1	medium-sized	TRBV7-8	TRBJ1-6	CASSFTGGNSPLHF	TGTGCCAGCAGCTTCACAGGGGGGAATTCACCCCTCCACTTT
TRBD1	few	TRBV28	TRBJ1-1	CASSGRTGVTEAFF	TGTGCCAGCAGCGGTCGGACAGGGGTCACTGAAGCTTTCTTT
-	few	TRBV19	TRBJ1-1	CASSTGWNTEAFF	TGTGCCAGTAGTACGGGGTGGAACACTGAAGCTTTCTTT
-	-	TRBV6-6	TRBJ2-5	CASSYRSIQETQYF	TGTGCCAGCAGTTACCGATCGATCCAAGAGACCCAGTACTTC
-	-	TRBV6-2/TRBV6-3	TRBJ2-7	CASSLDRLYEQYF	TGTGCCAGCAGTCTGGACAGACTCTACGAGCAGTACTTC
TRBD1	-	TRBV29-1	TRBJ1-4	CSVLTGVKEKLFF	TGCAGCGTTCTTACAGGGGTAAAGGAAAAACTGTTTTTT
-	few	TRBV6-2/TRBV6-3	TRBJ2-1	CASRTGTLTYNEQFF	TGTGCCAGCAGGACCGGGACTTTAACGTACAATGAGCAGTTCTTC
TRBD1	many	TRBV19	TRBJ2-6	CASRNRDRSSGANVLTF	TGTGCCAGTAGAAACCGGGACAGGAGCTCTGGGGCCAACGTCCTGACTTTC
TRBD2	-	TRBV7-6	TRBJ2-2	CASSVKLAGTGELFF	TGTGCCAGCAGCGTCAAACTAGCGGGGACCGGGGAGCTGTTTTTT
-	-	TRBV7-9	TRBJ2-6	CASSSTASSGANVLTF	TGTGCCAGCAGCTCCACCGCTTCCTCTGGGGCCAACGTCCTGACTTTC
TRBD2	few	TRBV19	TRBJ2-1	CASSIGGVYSYNEQFF	TGTGCCAGTAGTATCGGGGGGGTATACTCCTACAATGAGCAGTTCTTC
-	few	TRBV6-5	TRBJ2-5	CASSYPRSGETQYF	TGTGCCAGCAGTTACCCCAGGTCGGGCGAGACCCAGTACTTC
-	once	TRBV7-9	TRBJ2-1	CASSFSQSPYNEQFF	TGTGCCAGCAGCTTTTCACAGTCGCCCTACAATGAGCAGTTCTTC
-	few	TRBV11-2	TRBJ1-3	CASRPSGRGNTIYF	TGTGCCAGCAGACCCTCAGGGAGGGGAAACACCATATATTTT
TRBD1	-	TRBV29-1	TRBJ2-1	CSVRGQGTYNEQFF	TGCAGCGTGAGAGGACAGGGGACCTACAATGAGCAGTTCTTC
-	many	TRBV7-9	TRBJ1-4	CASSPMQGTSSEKLFF	TGTGCCAGCAGCCCCATGCAAGGGACGTCTAGTGAAAAACTGTTTTTT
TRBD1	-	TRBV19	TRBJ1-5	CASSRGTGGYGNQPQHF	TGTGCCAGTAGTCGCGGGACAGGGGGATATGGCAATCAGCCCCAGCATTTT
-	-	TRBV7-9	TRBJ1-4	CASSLLETNEKLFF	TGTGCCAGCAGCCTCCTAGAGACTAATGAAAAACTGTTTTTT
-	-	TRBV12-3/TRBV12-4	TRBJ2-5	CASRQGVMETQYF	TGTGCCAGCCGTCAGGGCGTAATGGAGACCCAGTACTTC
-	-	TRBV2	TRBJ1-4	CASNRGGQTNEKLFF	TGTGCCAGCAATCGGGGGGGCCAGACTAATGAAAAACTGTTTTTT
TRBD2	few	TRBV20-1	TRBJ2-1	CSARRRNLAASNEQFF	TGCAGTGCTAGAAGGCGGAATCTAGCGGCATCCAATGAGCAGTTCTTC
-	-	TRBV2	TRBJ1-4	CASSEMERATNEKLFF	TGTGCCAGCAGTGAAATGGAAAGGGCAACTAATGAAAAACTGTTTTTT
-	many	TRBV28	TRBJ2-3	CASSLWGSDTQYF	TGTGCCAGCAGTTTATGGGGGTCAGATACGCAGTATTTT
-	many	TRBV12-3/TRBV12-4	TRBJ1-2	CASSLGTYYGYTF	TGTGCCAGCAGTTTAGGGACCTACTATGGCTACACCTTC
-	-	TRBV12-3/TRBV12-4	TRBJ1-1	CASTMGLTEAFF	TGTGCCAGCACCATGGGGCTCACTGAAGCTTTCTTT
TRBD1	once	TRBV18	TRBJ1-2	CASSLSTGNRDYGYTF	TGTGCCAGCTCACTATCGACAGGGAACAGGGACTATGGCTACACCTTC
TRBD1	-	TRBV2	TRBJ2-2	CASCRDRNTGELFF	TGTGCCAGCTGCCGGGACAGGAACACCGGGGAGCTGTTTTTT
-	many	TRBV7-8	TRBJ1-1	CASSPVREVYTEAFF	TGTGCCAGCAGCCCTGTGAGGGAGGTGTACACTGAAGCTTTCTTT
TRBD1	few	TRBV7-9	TRBJ2-7	CASSPQGDSYEQYF	TGTGCCAGCAGCCCTCAGGGGGACTCCTACGAGCAGTACTTC
-	-	TRBV19	TRBJ1-2	CASASGIPNCGYTF	TGTGCCAGTGCATCCGGGATACCCAACTGTGGCTACACCTTC
TRBD2	-	TRBV5-1	TRBJ2-1	CASRFSGSSYNEQFF	TGCGCCAGCAGGTTTAGCGGGAGCTCCTACAATGAGCAGTTCTTC
-	-	TRBV5-6	TRBJ1-1	CASSFLQLESTEAFF	TGTGCCAGCAGCTTCCTGCAACTAGAGAGCACTGAAGCTTTCTTT
TRBD2	few	TRBV7-9	TRBJ2-1	CASSFSSGGHNEQFF	TGTGCCAGCAGCTTCTCTAGCGGGGGGCACAATGAGCAGTTCTTC
TRBD1	-	TRBV10-3	TRBJ2-2	CAISPGGTGELFF	TGTGCCATCAGCCCAGGGGGCACCGGGGAGCTGTTTTTT
TRBD1	-	TRBV20-1	TRBJ1-3	CSASPGTGLSGNTIYF	TGCAGTGCTAGTCCCGGGACAGGTTTGTCTGGAAACACCATATATTTT
-	few	TRBV2	TRBJ1-5	CASTTETQPQHF	TGTGCCAGCACGACAGAGACTCAGCCCCAGCATTTT
-	many	TRBV7-3	TRBJ2-1	CASSLGPQSNEQFF	TGTGCCAGCAGCTTAGGGCCCCAATCCAATGAGCAGTTCTTC